This TCR beta chain was retrieved from a study of vaccination and CD4 T cells after COVID-19. Looking at the study overall: Each individual in the study obtained two doses of BNT162b2 or mRNA-1273 vaccine. SARS-CoV-2, HCoV-NL63, HCoV-OC43 and HCoV-229E supplied the overlapping spike peptides used to stimulate cells. The study, taken as a whole, reports: Only after vaccination were a median around 83% of convalescents' reactive clones seen.

V dropped 2 bases and J dropped 6 bases, with 5 bases sitting between them. The CDR3 is 12 amino acids. CDR1 and CDR2 (germline): MNHNS, SASEGT. Remarks on this clonotype: Its antigen is unidentified.

Sequencing of cultured CD4+ T cell DNA used the Oncomine TCR Beta short-read assay. TCRdb analysed the PCR reads with MiXCR anew, one entry per CDR3 protein. The data show 18,000 or so distinct CDR3 sequences, approximately 40% seen once. Treatment given: roughly 11-day PBMC culture with coronavirus spike peptide pools or control peptides (ViraFEST assay). The clonotype was recovered from a human donor who received a COVID-19 vaccine. The rearrangement uses TRBV6-1 and TRBJ1-5; no clear D gene. Sample: CD4+ T cells from blood, cultured in vitro, taken before SARS-CoV-2 vaccination. The CDR3 DNA is TGTGCCAGCAGTGAATGGCTTCAGCCCCAGCATTTT. The encoded protein is CASSEWLQPQHF.